This TCR beta chain was identified during a study of T cell clusters in autoimmune cytopenias. TRB was amplified from about 250 ng of peripheral blood genomic DNA per sample. One tube held mixed TRB-A and TRB-B primer pools for touch-down PCR. TCRdb re-called the multiplex PCR reads; one entry per CDR3 protein, DNA not given. The sample table sets out 14,000 to 15,000 distinct CDR3 sequences. Its frequency marks this clonotype as medium-sized. This sample also appeared in a second study, on T cell repertoires in aging, cancer and after chemotherapy. As that report states: Six age groups, ranging from 30 or younger to 70 or older, included the donors. Untreated cancer patients had significantly lower blood TCR diversity than age-matched healthy donors. Median generation probability rose over the chemotherapy interval in each cancer cohort, suggesting rebound thymic output.

The sequencing input was peripheral blood. The receptor comes from a human donor in good health.

The CDR3 is CASSSSSDTQYF. V and J are TRBV11-1 and TRBJ2-3. Germline V lookup: CDR1 SGHAT, CDR2 FQDESV (reference sequence). CDR3 size: 12 residues. The full variable domain, rest sourced from reference TRBV11-1 and TRBJ2-3, is EAEVAQSPRYKITEKSQAVAFWCDPISGHATLYWYRQILGQGPELLVQFQDESVVDDSQLPKDRFSAERLKGVDSTLKIQPAELGDSAMYLCASSSSSDTQYFGPGTRLTVL.